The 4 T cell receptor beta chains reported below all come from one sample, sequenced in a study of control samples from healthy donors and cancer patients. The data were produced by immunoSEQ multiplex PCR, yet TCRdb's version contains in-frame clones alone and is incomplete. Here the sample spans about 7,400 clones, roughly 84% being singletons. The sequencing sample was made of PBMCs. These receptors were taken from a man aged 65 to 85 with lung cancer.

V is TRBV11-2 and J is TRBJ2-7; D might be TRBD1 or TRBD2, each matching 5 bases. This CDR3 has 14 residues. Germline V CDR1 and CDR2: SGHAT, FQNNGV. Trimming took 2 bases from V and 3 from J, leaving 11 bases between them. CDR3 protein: CASSLSGSLYEQYF. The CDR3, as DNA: TGTGCCAGCAGCTTATCAGGGAGCCTCTACGAGCAGTACTTC.

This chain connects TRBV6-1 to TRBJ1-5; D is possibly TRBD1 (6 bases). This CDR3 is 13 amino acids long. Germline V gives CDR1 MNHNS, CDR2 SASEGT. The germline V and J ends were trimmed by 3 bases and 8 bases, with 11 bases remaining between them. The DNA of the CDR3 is TGTGCCAGCAGTGAGACAGGTCAGAAGCCCCAGCATTTT. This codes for CASSETGQKPQHF.

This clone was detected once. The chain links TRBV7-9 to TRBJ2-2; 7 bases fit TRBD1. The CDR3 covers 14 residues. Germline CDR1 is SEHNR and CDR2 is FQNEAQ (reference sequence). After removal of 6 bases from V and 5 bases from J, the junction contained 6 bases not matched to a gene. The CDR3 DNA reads TGTGCCAGCAGGGCTACAGGGGCGACCGGGGAGCTGTTTTTT. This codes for CASRATGATGELFF. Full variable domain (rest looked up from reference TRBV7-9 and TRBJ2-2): DTGVSQNPRHKITKRGQNVTFRCDPISEHNRLYWYRQTLGQGPEFLTYFQNEAQLEKSRLLSDRFSAERPKGSFSTLEIQRTEQGDSAMYLCASRATGATGELFFGEGSRLTVL.

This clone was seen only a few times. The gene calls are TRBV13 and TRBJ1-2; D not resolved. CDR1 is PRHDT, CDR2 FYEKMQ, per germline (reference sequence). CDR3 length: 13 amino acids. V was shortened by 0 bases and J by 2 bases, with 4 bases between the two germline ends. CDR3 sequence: CASSLGSNYGYTF. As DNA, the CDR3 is TGTGCCAGCAGCTTAGGCAGCAACTATGGCTACACCTTC.